This T cell receptor (beta chain) was sequenced during a study of T-cell reconstitution after alpha-beta-depleted transplantation in children. This clonotype was seen more than once but under ten times. During its preparation, the TCRbeta library received unique molecular identifiers. MiXCR, applied by TCRdb to the PCR reads, yields one record per CDR3 protein. The sample comprises 450,000 to 600,000 distinct CDR3 sequences, 15% to 20% of which are singletons, and about 3.1% rests with the top ten. Trimming left V 4 bases short and J 2 bases short, with 13 bases between. The CDR3 is 14 amino acids. Germline-derived CDR1 and CDR2 are SGHRS and YFSETQ.

This material consisted of PBMCs from the stem cell graft donor, taken from the stem cell graft. This sequence joins TRBV5-1 and TRBJ2-7; D may be TRBD2 (5 bases). The clonotype was recovered from a human donor who donated a stem cell graft to a child with acute lymphoblastic leukemia. The CDR3 coding sequence is TGCGCCAGCAGCCCCCCCCGGGGAGCCTACGAGCAGTACTTC. Translation gives CASSPPRGAYEQYF.